This T cell receptor beta chain was retrieved from a study of blood T cell repertoires in COVID-19. Overall study: Spain, Italy and the United States supplied samples that represented acute and convalescent COVID-19. The analysed material was cDNA or gDNA that came from T cells, B-cell-depleted T cells, or PBMCs.

In the authors' workflow: Estimates of nucleated cell counts were drawn from the amplification of reference gene primers. Assay used: immunoSEQ multiplex PCR; TCRdb lists only in-frame clones, some missing. Clonal size and the V and J genes are those of that table, whereas D and trimming came from the DNA. The table shows about 200,000 clones, with around 87% occurring only once. The germline V gene has CDR1 SGHTA and CDR2 FQGNSA. Trimming cost V 5 bases and J 3 bases; bases outside gene matches: 10. The CDR3 is 17 residues long. Those enrolled in Seattle joined during active infection and were followed longitudinally afterward.

The clonotype comes from a woman in her fifties or sixties with COVID-19, enrolled during active disease. Sequencing input: peripheral blood. This sequence joins TRBV7-2 and TRBJ2-3; TRBD2 agrees at 11 bases. CDR3 in DNA: TGTGCCAGCAGCCCCAGTCGACTAGCGGGGAGGACAGATACGCAGTATTTT. Its translation is CASSPSRLAGRTDTQYF.